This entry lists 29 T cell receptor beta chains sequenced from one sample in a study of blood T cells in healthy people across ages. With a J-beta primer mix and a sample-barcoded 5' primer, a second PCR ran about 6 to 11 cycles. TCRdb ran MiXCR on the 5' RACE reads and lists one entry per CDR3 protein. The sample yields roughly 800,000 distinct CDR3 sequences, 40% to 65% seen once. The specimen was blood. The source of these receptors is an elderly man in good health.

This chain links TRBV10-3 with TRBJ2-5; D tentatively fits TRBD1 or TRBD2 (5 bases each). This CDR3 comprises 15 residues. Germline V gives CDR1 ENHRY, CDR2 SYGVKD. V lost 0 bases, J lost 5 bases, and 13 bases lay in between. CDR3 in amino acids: CAISESRDPGETQYF. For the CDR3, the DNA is TGTGCCATCAGTGAGTCGAGGGACCCAGGGGAGACCCAGTACTTC.

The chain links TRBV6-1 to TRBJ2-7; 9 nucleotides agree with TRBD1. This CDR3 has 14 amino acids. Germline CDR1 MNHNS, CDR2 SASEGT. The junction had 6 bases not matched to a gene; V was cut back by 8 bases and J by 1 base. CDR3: CASAAGTGSYEQYF. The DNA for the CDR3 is TGTGCCAGCGCGGCCGGGACAGGGTCCTACGAGCAGTACTTC.

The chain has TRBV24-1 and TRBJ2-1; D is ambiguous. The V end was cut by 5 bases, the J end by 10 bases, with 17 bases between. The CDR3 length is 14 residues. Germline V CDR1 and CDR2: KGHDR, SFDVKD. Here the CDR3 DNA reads TGTGCCACCAGTGCAGCCTTAAATAACATGGAGCAGTTCTTC. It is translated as CATSAALNNMEQFF.

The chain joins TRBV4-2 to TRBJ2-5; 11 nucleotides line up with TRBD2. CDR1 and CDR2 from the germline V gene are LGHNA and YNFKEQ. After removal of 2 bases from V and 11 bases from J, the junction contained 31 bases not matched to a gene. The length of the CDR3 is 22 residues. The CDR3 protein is CASSQFHRGLVSGRDSYNEQYF. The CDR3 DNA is TGTGCCAGCAGCCAATTTCACAGGGGGCTGGTTAGCGGGAGGGACTCCTACAATGAGCAGTACTTC.

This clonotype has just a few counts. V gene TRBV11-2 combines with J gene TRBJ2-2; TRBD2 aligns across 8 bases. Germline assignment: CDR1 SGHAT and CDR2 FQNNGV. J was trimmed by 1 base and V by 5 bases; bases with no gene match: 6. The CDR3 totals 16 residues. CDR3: CASSTRTSMNTGELFF. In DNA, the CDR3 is TGTGCCAGCAGCACGAGGACTAGCATGAACACCGGGGAGCTGTTTTTT.

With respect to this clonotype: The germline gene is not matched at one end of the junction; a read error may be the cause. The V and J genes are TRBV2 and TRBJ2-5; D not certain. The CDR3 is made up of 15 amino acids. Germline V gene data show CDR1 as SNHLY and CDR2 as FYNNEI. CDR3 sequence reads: CASSPLGSFGETQYF. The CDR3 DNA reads TGCGCCAGCAGCCCATTGGGGTCCTTTGGGGAGACCCAGTACTTC.

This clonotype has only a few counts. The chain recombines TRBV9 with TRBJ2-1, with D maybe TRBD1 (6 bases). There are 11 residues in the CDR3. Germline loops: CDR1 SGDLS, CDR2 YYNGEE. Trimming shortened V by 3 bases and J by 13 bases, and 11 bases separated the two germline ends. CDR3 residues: CASSGPGQQFF. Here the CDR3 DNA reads TGTGCCAGCAGCGGACCGGGACAACAGTTCTTC.

Here the CDR3 reads CASGLTGSAGGYTF. Here the CDR3 DNA reads TGTGCCAGCGGGCTCACAGGGTCGGCGGGCGGCTACACCTTC. The V gene is TRBV28, the J gene TRBJ1-2; a weak D match, TRBD1 (6 bases). The CDR3 extends over 14 amino acids. Germline values: CDR1 MDHEN, CDR2 SYDVKM. The ends were cut back, 8 bases at V and 8 bases at J, with 21 bases in the middle.

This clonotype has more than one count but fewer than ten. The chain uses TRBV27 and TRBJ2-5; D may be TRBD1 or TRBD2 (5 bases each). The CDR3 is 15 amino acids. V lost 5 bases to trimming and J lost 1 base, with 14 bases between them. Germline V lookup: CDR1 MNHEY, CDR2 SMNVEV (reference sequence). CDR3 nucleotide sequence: TGTGCCAGCAGTCCTAGCCAGGGATTCCAAGAGACCCAGTACTTC. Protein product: CASSPSQGFQETQYF.

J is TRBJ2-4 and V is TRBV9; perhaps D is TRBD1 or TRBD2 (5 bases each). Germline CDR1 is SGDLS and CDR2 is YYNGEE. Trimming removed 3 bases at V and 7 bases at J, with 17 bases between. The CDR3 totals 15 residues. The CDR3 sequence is CASSGDPGSTNIQYF. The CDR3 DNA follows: TGTGCCAGCAGCGGGGACCCAGGGAGTACCAACATTCAGTACTTC.

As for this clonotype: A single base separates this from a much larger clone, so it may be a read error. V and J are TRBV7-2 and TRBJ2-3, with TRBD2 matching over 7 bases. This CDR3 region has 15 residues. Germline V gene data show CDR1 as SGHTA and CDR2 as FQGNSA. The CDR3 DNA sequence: TGTGCCGGCAGCTTAACCCGGCGGGAGCGGAATACGCAGTATTTT. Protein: CAGSLTRRERNTQYF.

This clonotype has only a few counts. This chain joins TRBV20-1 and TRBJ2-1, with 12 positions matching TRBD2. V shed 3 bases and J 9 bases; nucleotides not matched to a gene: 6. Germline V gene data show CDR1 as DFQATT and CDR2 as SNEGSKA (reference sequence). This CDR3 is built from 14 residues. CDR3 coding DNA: TGCAGTGCTAGGCTAGCGGGAGGGTCATTTGAGCAGTTCTTC. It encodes CSARLAGGSFEQFF.

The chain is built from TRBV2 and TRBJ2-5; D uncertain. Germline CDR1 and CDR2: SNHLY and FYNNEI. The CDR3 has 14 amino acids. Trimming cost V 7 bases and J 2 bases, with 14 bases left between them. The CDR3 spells CASNGIRDQETQYF. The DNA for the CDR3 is TGTGCCAGCAATGGTATCCGTGATCAAGAGACCCAGTACTTC. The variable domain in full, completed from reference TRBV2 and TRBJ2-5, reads EPEVTQTPSHQVTQMGQEVILRCVPISNHLYFYWYRQILGQKVEFLVSFYNNEISEKSEIFDDQFSVERPDGSNFTLKIRSTKLEDSAMYFCASNGIRDQETQYFGPGTRLLVL.

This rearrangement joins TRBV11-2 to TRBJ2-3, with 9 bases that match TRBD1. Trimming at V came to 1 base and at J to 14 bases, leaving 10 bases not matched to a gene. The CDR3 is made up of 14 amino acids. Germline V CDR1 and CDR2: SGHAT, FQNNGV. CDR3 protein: CASSLGTGEGYAYF. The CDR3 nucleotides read TGTGCCAGCAGCTTAGGGACAGGGGAGGGATACGCGTATTTT.

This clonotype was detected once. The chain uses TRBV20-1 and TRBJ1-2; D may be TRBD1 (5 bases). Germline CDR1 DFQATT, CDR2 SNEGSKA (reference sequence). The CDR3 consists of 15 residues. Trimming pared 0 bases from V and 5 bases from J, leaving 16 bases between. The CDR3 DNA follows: TGCAGTGCTAGAGACCCCGACAGCTTTTTATATGGCTACACCTTC. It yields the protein CSARDPDSFLYGYTF.

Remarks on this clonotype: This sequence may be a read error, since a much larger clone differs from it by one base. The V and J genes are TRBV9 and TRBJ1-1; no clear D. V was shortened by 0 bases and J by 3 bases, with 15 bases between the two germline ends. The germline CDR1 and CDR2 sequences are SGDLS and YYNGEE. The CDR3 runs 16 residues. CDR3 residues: CASSVDPGNTDTEAFF. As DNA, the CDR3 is TGTGCCAGCAGCGTAGACCCGGGCAACACGGACACTGAAGCTTTCTTT.

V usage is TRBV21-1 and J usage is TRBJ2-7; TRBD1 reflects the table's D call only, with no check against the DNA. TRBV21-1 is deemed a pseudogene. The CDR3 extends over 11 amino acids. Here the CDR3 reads CASPEGGEQYF. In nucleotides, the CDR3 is TGTGCCAGCCCTGAGGGGGGCGAGCAGTACTTC.

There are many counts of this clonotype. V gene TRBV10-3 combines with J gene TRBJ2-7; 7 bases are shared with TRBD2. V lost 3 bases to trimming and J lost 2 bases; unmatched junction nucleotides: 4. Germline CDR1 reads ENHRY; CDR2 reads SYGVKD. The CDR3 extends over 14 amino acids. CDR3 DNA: TGTGCCATCAGTGACGTGACTAGCCCCTACGAGCAGTACTTC. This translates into CAISDVTSPYEQYF.

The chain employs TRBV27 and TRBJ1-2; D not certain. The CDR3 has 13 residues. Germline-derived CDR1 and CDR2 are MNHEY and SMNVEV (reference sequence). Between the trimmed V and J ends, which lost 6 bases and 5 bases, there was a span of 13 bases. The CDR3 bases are TGTGCCAGCAGGACGAATCAAGCTTATGGCTACACCTTC. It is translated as CASRTNQAYGYTF.

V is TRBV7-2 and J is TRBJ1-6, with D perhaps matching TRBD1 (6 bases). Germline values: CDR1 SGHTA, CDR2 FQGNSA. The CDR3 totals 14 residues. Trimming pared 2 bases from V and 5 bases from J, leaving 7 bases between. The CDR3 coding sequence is TGTGCCAGCAGCTTACCAGGGGATAATTCACCCCTCCACTTT. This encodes CASSLPGDNSPLHF.

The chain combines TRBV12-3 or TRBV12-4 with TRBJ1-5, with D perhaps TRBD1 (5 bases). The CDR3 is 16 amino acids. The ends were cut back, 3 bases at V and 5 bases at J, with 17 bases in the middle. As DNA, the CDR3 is TGTGCCAGCAGTTTCGGGGCAGGGAGTAACCATCAGCCCCAGCATTTT. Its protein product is CASSFGAGSNHQPQHF.

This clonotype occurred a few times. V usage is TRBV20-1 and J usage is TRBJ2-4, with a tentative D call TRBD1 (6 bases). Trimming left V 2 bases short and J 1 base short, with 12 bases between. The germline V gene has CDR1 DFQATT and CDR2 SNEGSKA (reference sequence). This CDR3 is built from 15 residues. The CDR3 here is CSARPPGVAKNIQYF. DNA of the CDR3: TGCAGTGCTAGACCGCCAGGGGTGGCCAAAAACATTCAGTACTTC.

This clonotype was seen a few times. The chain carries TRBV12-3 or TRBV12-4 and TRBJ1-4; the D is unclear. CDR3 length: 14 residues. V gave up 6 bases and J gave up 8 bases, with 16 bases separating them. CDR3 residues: CASSPGPINEKLFF. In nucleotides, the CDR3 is TGTGCCAGCAGCCCGGGTCCGATTAACGAAAAACTGTTTTTT.

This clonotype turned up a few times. CDR3 DNA: TGCAGTGCTAGAGTTCAAGGGGGCGGGCAGTACTTC. Encoded protein: CSARVQGGGQYF. This chain uses TRBV20-1 with TRBJ2-5, with 7 bases that match TRBD1. The ends lost 1 base at V and 11 bases at J; junction bases unmatched: 7. Germline-derived CDR1 and CDR2 are DFQATT and SNEGSKA (reference sequence). The CDR3 sequence is 12 residues long.

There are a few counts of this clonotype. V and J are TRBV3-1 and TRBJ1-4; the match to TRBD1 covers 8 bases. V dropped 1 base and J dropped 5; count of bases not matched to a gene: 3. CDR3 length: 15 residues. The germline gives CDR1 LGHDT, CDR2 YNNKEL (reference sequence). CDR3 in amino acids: CASSQGTGRNEKLFF. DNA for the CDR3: TGTGCCAGCAGCCAAGGGACAGGGAGAAATGAAAAACTGTTTTTT.

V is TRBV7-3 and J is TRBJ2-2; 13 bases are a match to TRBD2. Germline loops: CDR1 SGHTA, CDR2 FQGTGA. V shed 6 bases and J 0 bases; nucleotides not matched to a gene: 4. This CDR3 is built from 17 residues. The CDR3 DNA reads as TGTGCCAGCAGTTCGGGACTAGCGGGGTCGAACACCGGGGAGCTGTTTTTT. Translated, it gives CASSSGLAGSNTGELFF. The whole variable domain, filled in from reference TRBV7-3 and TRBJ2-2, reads GAGVSQTPSNKVTEKGKYVELRCDPISGHTALYWYRQSLGQGPEFLIYFQGTGAADDSGLPNDRFFAVRPEGSVSTLKIQRTERGDSAVYLCASSSGLAGSNTGELFFGEGSRLTVL.

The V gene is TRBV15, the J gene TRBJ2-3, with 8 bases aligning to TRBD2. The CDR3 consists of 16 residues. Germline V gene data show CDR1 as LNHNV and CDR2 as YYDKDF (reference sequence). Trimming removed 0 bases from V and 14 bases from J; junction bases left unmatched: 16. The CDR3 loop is CATSRDAGLGNRYAYF. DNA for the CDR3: TGTGCCACCAGCAGAGATGCGGGACTAGGCAACAGATACGCGTATTTT.

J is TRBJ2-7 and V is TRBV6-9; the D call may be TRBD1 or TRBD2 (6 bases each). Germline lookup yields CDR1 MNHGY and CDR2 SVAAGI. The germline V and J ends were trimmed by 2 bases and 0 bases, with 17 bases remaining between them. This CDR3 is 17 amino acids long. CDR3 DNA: TGTGCCAGCAGTTATACGGGGGCCTACCCAGGCTCCTACGAGCAGTACTTC. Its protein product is CASSYTGAYPGSYEQYF.

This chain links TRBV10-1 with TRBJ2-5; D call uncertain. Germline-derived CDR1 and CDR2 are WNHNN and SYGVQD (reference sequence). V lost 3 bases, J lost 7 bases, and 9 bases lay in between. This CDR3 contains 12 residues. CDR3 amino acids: CASSDPGGTQYF. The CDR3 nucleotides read TGCGCCAGCAGTGACCCTGGCGGGACCCAGTACTTC.